Detailed here is one T cell receptor beta chain. The sample holds many counts of this clonotype. Its antigen target is currently unknown. No much larger clonotype is one base removed from it; base qualities were not supplied. Libraries were constructed by 5' RACE. The instrument given in TCRdb is NextSeq 500. In the TCR library protocol, unique molecular identifiers were attached to individual cDNA molecules to correct for PCR bias and sequencing error. Sequencing covered both TCR alpha and beta chains, and within each sample the abundances of alpha and beta sequences were tightly co-correlated. Under the source paper's analysis protocol: V gene, J gene and CDR3 annotation of TCR sequences was performed with Decombinator V4. Expanded TCRs were defined as changing significantly between any two time points under a Poisson model with p below 0.0001. TCR abundances were normalised to the total number of TCRs sequenced per sample and expressed as counts per million. MAIT TCRs were defined by TRAV1-2 paired with TRAJ12, TRAJ20 or TRAJ33, and iNKT TCRs by TRAV10 paired with TRAJ18. A search of VDJdb, accessed on 1 November 2021, was run for TCRs annotated to CMV, EBV and SARS-CoV-2, with TCRs annotated for multiple antigens excluded. In TCRdb, the public reads were trimmed at Q25 with fastp and aligned with MiXCR, with productive beta chains retained. Records with the same CDR3 protein are collapsed into one entry carrying the most frequent genes and DNA. These V and J calls are TCRdb output, not the study's own analysis. The sample has around 70,000 distinct CDR3 sequences on record, about 9.1% of them singletons. The top ten clonotypes cover about a sixth of the sample.

This specimen belongs to a study of early T cells in non-severe SARS-CoV-2 infection (dated by TCRdb to 2020 to 2022). In terms of the full investigation: TCR sequencing used bulk RNA from unsorted whole blood, so alpha and beta chains could not be paired. On the study overall, not on this receptor specifically: VDJdb matching was skewed toward anti-spike CD8 responses, so virus-specific expansions were likely underestimated and private and CD4 specificities were missed.

A case-control design nested within a healthcare worker cohort in London, UK, was used, with weekly nasopharyngeal swab PCR tests and blood sampling performed. Healthcare workers were recruited between 23 and 31 March 2020, during the week of the UK lockdown, and were followed weekly for up to roughly 15 weeks. Inclusive of the bounding cysteine and phenylalanine, the CDR3 is 14 residues long. The entry retains the CDR3 DNA only, 42 bases that are in frame from base 1. V sheds 5 bases and J sheds 5 bases, leaving 15 bases between their ends. In the germline V gene (reference sequence), CDR1 corresponds to MNHEY and CDR2 to SMNVEV.

The source is an adult who was a healthcare worker with PCR-confirmed SARS-CoV-2 infection or an uninfected control (not recorded which). The V gene is TRBV27 and the J gene is TRBJ2-5, and perhaps TRBD1 as D gene, on 6 matching bases. Sequenced here: whole blood, sampled at baseline. The CDR3 region reads CASSVLQGSETQYF. DNA sequence: TGTGCCAGCAGTGTCTTACAGGGAAGCGAGACCCAGTACTTC.